These 26 T cell receptor beta chains came from one sample sequenced in a study of technical replicates of blood from a handful of donors. The repertoire was sequenced with immunoSEQ multiplex PCR; TCRdb's copy has only in-frame clones and lacks some. The table has fewer than 100,000 clones, more than 90% seen once. Material: T cells isolated from PBMCs. The source of these receptors is a human donor in good health.

The chain has TRBV19 and TRBJ1-1; unclear D gene. CDR3 length: 11 amino acids. Germline CDR1 is LNHDA and CDR2 is SQIVND (reference sequence). V lost 3 bases and J 6 bases, leaving 5 bases between the germline ends. Here the CDR3 DNA reads TGTGCCAGTAGTATCAGGTCTGAAGCTTTCTTT. Amino acids: CASSIRSEAFF.

The gene calls are TRBV6-1 and TRBJ1-5; the match to TRBD1 covers 7 bases. Per the germline V gene, CDR1 is MNHNS and CDR2 is SASEGT. V lost 7 bases and J lost 4; bases outside the gene matches: 10. CDR3 length: 15 residues. The CDR3 sequence: CASIRSGQLNQPQHF. The CDR3 nucleotides read TGTGCCAGCATCCGATCGGGACAGTTAAATCAGCCCCAGCATTTT.

V and J are TRBV6-1 and TRBJ1-2; TRBD1 agrees at 9 bases. Germline values: CDR1 MNHNS, CDR2 SASEGT. CDR3 length equals 14 residues. J gave up 6 bases and V 5 bases, and 7 bases lay outside the gene matches. CDR3 in amino acids: CASSSLDRGDGYTF. As DNA, the CDR3 is TGTGCCAGCAGTTCCTTGGACAGGGGAGATGGCTACACCTTC.

This chain uses TRBV2 with TRBJ1-2; D is perhaps TRBD1 (6 bases). This CDR3 has 13 amino acids. Per germline, CDR1 SNHLY and CDR2 FYNNEI. V was shortened by 6 bases and J by 6 bases, with 14 bases between the two germline ends. DNA of the CDR3: TGTGCCAGCAGGGCCGGGACATTAGATGGCTACACCTTC. Protein sequence: CASRAGTLDGYTF. The whole variable domain, filled in from reference TRBV2 and TRBJ1-2, reads EPEVTQTPSHQVTQMGQEVILRCVPISNHLYFYWYRQILGQKVEFLVSFYNNEISEKSEIFDDQFSVERPDGSNFTLKIRSTKLEDSAMYFCASRAGTLDGYTFGSGTRLTVV.

The chain recombines TRBV7-7 with TRBJ2-1; a possible D gene is TRBD1 (5 bases). Trimming removed 5 bases from V and 0 bases from J, with 11 bases in between. CDR1 is SSHAT, CDR2 FNYEAQ, per germline (reference sequence). The CDR3 extends over 15 amino acids. The CDR3 region is CASSPTESSYNEQFF. Here the CDR3 DNA reads TGTGCCAGCAGCCCGACAGAGAGCTCCTACAATGAGCAGTTCTTC.

This clone was seen a single time. The genes are TRBV10-3 and TRBJ2-7, with 7 positions matching TRBD1. V was clipped by 4 bases and J by 0 bases; unmatched bases: 9. The germline CDR1 and CDR2 sequences are ENHRY and SYGVKD. This CDR3 region has 16 residues. CDR3 nucleotides: TGTGCCATCAGTGGCCCGACAGGGTCAAACTCCTACGAGCAGTACTTC. Amino acid sequence: CAISGPTGSNSYEQYF.

The table lists this clone with a count of one. The rearrangement links TRBV20-1 to TRBJ2-1; maybe TRBD1 (5 bases). The CDR3 runs 11 residues. Trimming removed 7 bases at V and 8 bases at J, with 12 bases between. Germline CDR1 is DFQATT and CDR2 is SNEGSKA (reference sequence). The CDR3 DNA reads TGCAGTGTCTTCATAGGGGATGAGCAGTTCTTC. It yields the protein CSVFIGDEQFF.

The rearrangement uses TRBV4-1 and TRBJ1-6; D remains ambiguous. This CDR3 region has 16 residues. Germline V gives CDR1 MGHRA, CDR2 YSYEKL. The ends were cut back, 0 bases at V and 0 bases at J, with 6 bases in the middle. The CDR3 region has the DNA TGCGCCAGCAGCCAAGAAGGAGACTCCTATAATTCACCCCTCCACTTT. This sequence encodes CASSQEGDSYNSPLHF.

The chain uses TRBV15 and TRBJ1-5, with D possibly matching TRBD1 (5 bases). This CDR3 region has 14 residues. V dropped 3 bases and J dropped 3 bases, with 9 bases sitting between them. CDR1 is LNHNV and CDR2 is YYDKDF in the germline V gene (reference sequence). For the CDR3, the DNA is TGTGCCACCAGCAGGGGGACTGTCAATCAGCCCCAGCATTTT. Translation gives CATSRGTVNQPQHF.

The chain combines TRBV6-1 with TRBJ1-4, with TRBD1 identical over 7 bases. The CDR3 contains 16 residues. The V gene end was trimmed by 2 bases and the J gene end by 3 bases; junction bases not matched to a gene: 6. The germline gives CDR1 MNHNS, CDR2 SASEGT. CDR3 region: CASSEKRGRANEKLFF. The CDR3 DNA reads TGTGCCAGCAGTGAAAAGAGGGGGCGGGCTAATGAAAAACTGTTTTTT.

J is TRBJ2-2 and V is TRBV4-1, with TRBD1 matching over 8 bases. Germline V gene lookup returns CDR1 MGHRA and CDR2 YSYEKL. This CDR3 is 15 amino acids long. The ends lost 7 bases at V and 6 bases at J; junction bases unmatched: 10. The CDR3 loop is CASKSGGEFAGELFF. The DNA of the CDR3 is TGCGCCAGCAAGTCAGGGGGCGAGTTTGCCGGGGAGCTGTTTTTT.

Remarks on this clone: The same CDR3 can be traced to other DNA sequences in this sample. The V call is TRBV13, the J call TRBJ2-5; TRBD2 might be the D (5 bases). Between the trimmed V and J ends, which lost 5 bases and 4 bases, there was a span of 8 bases. Germline CDR1 is PRHDT and CDR2 is FYEKMQ (reference sequence). The CDR3 spans 12 residues. In DNA, the CDR3 is TGTGCCAGCAGCCTACGGGGAGAGACCCAGTACTTC. Translated, it gives CASSLRGETQYF.

The V call is TRBV10-2, the J call TRBJ1-4; tentatively, D is TRBD1 (6 bases). Looked up from germline, CDR1 is WSHSY and CDR2 is SAAADI. With 3 bases removed from V and 6 bases from J, the gap between germline ends came to 11 bases. The CDR3 runs to 14 residues. CDR3 protein: CASSDTGIDEKLFF. Written as DNA, the CDR3 is TGCGCCAGCAGTGATACAGGGATCGATGAAAAACTGTTTTTT.

This chain connects TRBV13 to TRBJ2-1; 11 bases agree with TRBD2. CDR1 and CDR2 from the germline V gene are PRHDT and FYEKMQ (reference sequence). V gave up 1 base and J gave up 0 bases; unmatched junction bases: 14. The CDR3 consists of 21 residues. The CDR3 coding sequence is TGTGCCAGCAGCTTAGAGGGGTGGGGGACTAGCGGATCGAGCTCCTACAATGAGCAGTTCTTC. This codes for CASSLEGWGTSGSSSYNEQFF.

CDR3 in amino acids: CASSVGGSGVNTGELFF. DNA for the CDR3: TGTGCCAGCAGCGTGGGGGGTAGCGGGGTGAACACCGGGGAGCTGTTTTTT. The J gene is TRBJ2-2, the V gene TRBV9, with 8 bases aligning to TRBD2. This CDR3 is built from 17 residues. The trim removed 2 bases at V and 1 base at J, leaving 7 bases unmatched. Germline V gene sequence: CDR1 SGDLS, CDR2 YYNGEE.

The rearrangement joins TRBV19 to TRBJ1-5; D perhaps matches TRBD1 (5 bases). The V end was cut by 8 bases, the J end by 3 bases, with 11 bases between. The CDR3 sequence is 13 residues long. Germline V CDR1 and CDR2: LNHDA, SQIVND (reference sequence). The CDR3 loop is CASEDRYNQPQHF. Written as DNA, the CDR3 is TGTGCCAGTGAAGACAGATACAATCAGCCCCAGCATTTT.

This clone occurred a few times. This chain links TRBV5-4 with TRBJ1-1; 9 nucleotides line up with TRBD1. J lost 5 bases, V lost 1 base, and 6 bases had no gene match. The germline V gene has CDR1 SGHNT and CDR2 YYREEE (reference sequence). This CDR3 has 15 residues. CDR3 nucleotides: TGTGCCAGCAGCTTGAACAGGGGGCGGGATACTGAAGCTTTCTTT. The encoded protein is CASSLNRGRDTEAFF.

J is TRBJ2-7 and V is TRBV28; D is undetermined. Germline V gives CDR1 MDHEN, CDR2 SYDVKM. V was cut by 6 bases and J by 7 bases, with 19 bases left in between. The CDR3 totals 14 residues. The CDR3 protein is CASSLRLRANEQYF. The CDR3 bases are TGTGCCAGCAGCCTCCGATTACGAGCTAATGAGCAGTACTTC.

The genes are TRBV13 and TRBJ2-3, with 11 nucleotides matching TRBD2. The V and J ends lost 4 bases and 3 bases, in that order; junction bases with no gene match: 3. This CDR3 comprises 15 residues. Germline CDR1 and CDR2: PRHDT and FYEKMQ (reference sequence). CDR3 in amino acids: CASSSPSGGTDTQYF. Written as DNA, the CDR3 is TGTGCCAGCAGCTCTCCTAGCGGGGGGACAGATACGCAGTATTTT.

The rearrangement uses TRBV7-9 and TRBJ2-5; TRBD1 aligns across 7 bases. CDR3 length equals 17 residues. Trimming removed 4 bases from V and 2 bases from J; junction bases left unmatched: 13. Germline values: CDR1 SEHNR, CDR2 FQNEAQ (reference sequence). CDR3 sequence reads: CASSSSENRGRQETQYF. The CDR3 region has the DNA TGTGCCAGCAGCTCCTCAGAAAACAGGGGACGGCAAGAGACCCAGTACTTC.

The chain has TRBV11-2 and TRBJ2-5, with 15 bases lining up with TRBD2. Germline trimming cut 7 bases from V and 0 bases from J; bases unmatched to any gene: 9. This CDR3 comprises 18 residues. Germline values: CDR1 SGHAT, CDR2 FQNNGV. CDR3 in DNA: TGTGCCAGCACTTGGGGACTAGCGGGGGGATTGTACCAAGAGACCCAGTACTTC. Protein sequence: CASTWGLAGGLYQETQYF.

J is TRBJ2-2 and V is TRBV6-1; no firm D call. Germline-derived CDR1 and CDR2 are MNHNS and SASEGT. The CDR3 covers 12 residues. V lost 6 bases to trimming and J lost 6 bases, with 8 bases between them. Here the CDR3 reads CASSLWPGELFF. Written as DNA, the CDR3 is TGTGCCAGCAGCCTTTGGCCCGGGGAGCTGTTTTTT.

The count of this clone is one. This CDR3 reads CASSLVGQGETQYF. The CDR3 DNA follows: TGCGCCAGCAGCTTGGTCGGCCAGGGAGAGACCCAGTACTTC. The genes are TRBV5-1 and TRBJ2-5, with a possible D match to TRBD1 (5 bases). Germline CDR1 SGHRS, CDR2 YFSETQ. The CDR3 loop spans 14 amino acids. The V end lost 0 bases, the J end lost 4 bases, and 10 bases lay between the germline ends.

This chain uses TRBV14 with TRBJ2-1; 8 positions agree with TRBD1. Germline CDR1 is SGHDN and CDR2 is FVKESK. CDR3 size: 17 residues. V was clipped by 0 bases and J by 2 bases; unmatched bases: 6. CDR3 nucleotide sequence: TGTGCCAGCAGCCAAGATTGGACAGGGTCGCCCTACAATGAGCAGTTCTTC. Protein sequence: CASSQDWTGSPYNEQFF. The full variable domain, with the rest looked up from reference TRBV14 and TRBJ2-1, is EAGVTQFPSHSVIEKGQTVTLRCDPISGHDNLYWYRRVMGKEIKFLLHFVKESKQDESGMPNNRFLAERTGGTYSTLKVQPAELEDSGVYFCASSQDWTGSPYNEQFFGPGTRLTVL.

The rearrangement uses TRBV7-8 and TRBJ1-1; D not certain. From germline, CDR1 is SGHVS and CDR2 FQNEAQ. This CDR3 is 14 amino acids long. Trimming removed 2 bases at V and 3 bases at J, with 10 bases between. The CDR3 DNA reads as TGTGCCAGCAGCTTATTGAGGAAGGACACTGAAGCTTTCTTT. It yields the protein CASSLLRKDTEAFF.

This rearrangement joins TRBV29-1 to TRBJ2-3, with TRBD2 identical over 7 bases. CDR1 SQVTM and CDR2 ANQGSEA come from the germline V gene. V was pared by 4 bases and J by 0 bases, with 1 base of the junction left unmatched. The CDR3 contains 13 residues. The CDR3 protein is CSVGGRSTDTQYF. The DNA of the CDR3 is TGCAGCGTTGGCGGGAGAAGCACAGATACGCAGTATTTT.